This section outlines one TCR beta chain sequence together with its context. The data were taken from a study of T cells in Graves' hyperthyroidism and ophthalmopathy. From RNA transcripts, TCR beta CDR3 regions were amplified. A first-round RT-PCR of the TCR CDR3 used the HTBI primer set. TCRdb analysed the multiplex PCR reads with MiXCR anew, one entry per CDR3 protein. The top ten clones hold roughly 18% of a sample with approximately 610,000 distinct CDR3 sequences, approximately 15% of them seen once. Sequenced: blood. This TCR was sampled from a woman younger than 30 with Graves' hyperthyroidism.

CDR3 bases: TGTGCCAGCAGCCCGTGGACAGGGAACTCTGGGGCCAACGTCCTGACTTTC. It encodes CASSPWTGNSGANVLTF. The J gene is TRBJ2-6, the V gene TRBV4-2, with TRBD1 identical over 8 bases. Germline lookup yields CDR1 LGHNA and CDR2 YNFKEQ. The CDR3 contains 17 residues. The V and J ends lost 4 bases and 0 bases, in that order; junction bases with no gene match: 5.